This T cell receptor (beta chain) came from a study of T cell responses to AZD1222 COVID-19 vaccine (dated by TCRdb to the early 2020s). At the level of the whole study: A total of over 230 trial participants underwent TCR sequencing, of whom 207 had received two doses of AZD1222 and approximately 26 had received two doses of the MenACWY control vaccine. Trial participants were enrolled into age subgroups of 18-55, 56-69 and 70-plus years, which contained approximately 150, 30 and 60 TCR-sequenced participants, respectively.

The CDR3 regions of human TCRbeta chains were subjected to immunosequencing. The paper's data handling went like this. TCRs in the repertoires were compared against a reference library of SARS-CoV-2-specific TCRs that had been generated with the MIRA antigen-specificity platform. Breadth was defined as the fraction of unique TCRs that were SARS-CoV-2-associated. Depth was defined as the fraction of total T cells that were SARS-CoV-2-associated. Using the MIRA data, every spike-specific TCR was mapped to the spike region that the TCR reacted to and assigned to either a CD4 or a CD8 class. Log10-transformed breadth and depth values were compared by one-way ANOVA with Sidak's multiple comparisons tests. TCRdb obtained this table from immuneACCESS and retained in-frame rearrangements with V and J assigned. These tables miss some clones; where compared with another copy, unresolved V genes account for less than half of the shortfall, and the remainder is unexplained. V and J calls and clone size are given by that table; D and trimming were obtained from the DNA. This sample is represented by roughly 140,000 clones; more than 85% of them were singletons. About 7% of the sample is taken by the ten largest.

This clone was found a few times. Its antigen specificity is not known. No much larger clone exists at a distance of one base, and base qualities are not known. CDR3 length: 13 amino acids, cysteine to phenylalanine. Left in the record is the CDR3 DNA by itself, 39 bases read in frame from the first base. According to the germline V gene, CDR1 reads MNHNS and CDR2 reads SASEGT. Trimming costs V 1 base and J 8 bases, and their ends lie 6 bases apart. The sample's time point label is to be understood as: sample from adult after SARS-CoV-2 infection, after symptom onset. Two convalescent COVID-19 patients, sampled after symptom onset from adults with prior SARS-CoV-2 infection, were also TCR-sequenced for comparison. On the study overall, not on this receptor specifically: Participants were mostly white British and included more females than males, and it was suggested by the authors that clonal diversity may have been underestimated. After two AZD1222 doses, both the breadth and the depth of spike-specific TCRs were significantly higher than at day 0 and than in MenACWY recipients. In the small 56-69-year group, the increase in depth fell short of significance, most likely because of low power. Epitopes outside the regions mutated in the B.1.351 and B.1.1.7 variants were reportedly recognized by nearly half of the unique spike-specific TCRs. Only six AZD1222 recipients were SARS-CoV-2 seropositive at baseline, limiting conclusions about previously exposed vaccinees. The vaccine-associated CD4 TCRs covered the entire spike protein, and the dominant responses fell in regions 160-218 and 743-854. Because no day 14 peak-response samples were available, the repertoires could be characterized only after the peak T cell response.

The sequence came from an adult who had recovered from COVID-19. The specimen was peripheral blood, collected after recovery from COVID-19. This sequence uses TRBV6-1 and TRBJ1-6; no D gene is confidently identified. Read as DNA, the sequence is TGTGCCAGCAGTGAAGTGGAGGATTCACCCCTCCACTTT. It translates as CASSEVEDSPLHF.